Listed here are 6 T cell receptor beta chains from one sample, sequenced in a study of T-cell memory formation after mild COVID-19. TCRdb fed the 5' RACE reads into MiXCR, producing one record per CDR3 protein. Of some 250,000 distinct CDR3 sequences in the sample, more than 15% are singletons; the top ten hold under 30%. The sequenced sample consisted of PBMCs or a T cell subset sorted from them (not recorded which). The receptors were sampled from a man in his late teens or twenties who had mild COVID-19 (a few samples of this study predate the infection). Cell type and time point are not known.

This clonotype was picked up many times. The V and J genes are TRBV6-2 or TRBV6-3 and TRBJ1-6, with no clear D. From germline, CDR1 is MNHEY and CDR2 SVGEGT. This CDR3 spans 14 amino acids. Trimming cost V 7 bases and J 0 bases, with 7 bases left between them. In DNA form, the CDR3 reads TGTGCCAGCAAAAGGAGCTCCTATAATTCACCCCTCCACTTT. This encodes CASKRSSYNSPLHF.

V usage is TRBV6-5 and J usage is TRBJ2-2; possibly TRBD2 for D (7 bases). The CDR3 spans 16 residues. V was shortened by 8 bases and J by 0 bases, with 16 bases between the two germline ends. Germline CDR1 and CDR2: MNHEY and SVGAGI. The CDR3 reads CASSGAGAANTGELFF. DNA of the CDR3: TGTGCCAGCTCCGGGGCGGGGGCGGCGAACACCGGGGAGCTGTTTTTT.

There are a few counts of this clonotype. V usage is TRBV27 and J usage is TRBJ1-6; TRBD1 aligns across 7 bases. Losses at the gene ends were 5 bases for V and 8 bases for J; bases not matched to a gene: 12. The germline CDR1 and CDR2 sequences are MNHEY and SMNVEV (reference sequence). This CDR3 has 16 amino acids. This CDR3 reads CASSHSRDRRDSPLHF. DNA of the CDR3: TGTGCCAGCAGTCACTCGCGGGACAGAAGGGATTCACCCCTCCACTTT.

At least ten counts were recorded for this clonotype. V is TRBV20-1 and J is TRBJ1-2; D is ambiguous. The V gene lost 3 bases and the J gene lost 8 bases, with 16 bases spanning the gap. CDR1 DFQATT and CDR2 SNEGSKA come from the germline V gene (reference sequence). The CDR3 contains 13 residues. The DNA of the CDR3 is TGCAGTGCTAGGTTCAGGCTATCTTCAGGCTACACCTTC. Translated: CSARFRLSSGYTF.

This chain joins TRBV18 and TRBJ2-1; 7 bases map to TRBD1. CDR1 and CDR2 (germline): KGHSH, LQKENI. The V and J ends lost 0 bases and 9 bases, in that order; junction bases with no gene match: 11. This CDR3 region has 16 residues. CDR3 sequence reads: CASSPPGGRVTGEQFF. DNA for the CDR3: TGTGCCAGCTCACCACCAGGGGGCCGGGTTACGGGTGAGCAGTTCTTC.

This clonotype was seen at least ten times. The CDR3 DNA reads as TGTGCCAGCAGTCCAGACGGACACTATGGCTACACCTTC. This encodes CASSPDGHYGYTF. The rearrangement links TRBV6-2 or TRBV6-3 to TRBJ1-2; D gene uncertain. The germline V gene encodes CDR1 MNHEY and CDR2 SVGEGT. The CDR3 totals 13 residues. V was shortened by 5 bases and J by 3 bases, with 10 bases between the two germline ends.